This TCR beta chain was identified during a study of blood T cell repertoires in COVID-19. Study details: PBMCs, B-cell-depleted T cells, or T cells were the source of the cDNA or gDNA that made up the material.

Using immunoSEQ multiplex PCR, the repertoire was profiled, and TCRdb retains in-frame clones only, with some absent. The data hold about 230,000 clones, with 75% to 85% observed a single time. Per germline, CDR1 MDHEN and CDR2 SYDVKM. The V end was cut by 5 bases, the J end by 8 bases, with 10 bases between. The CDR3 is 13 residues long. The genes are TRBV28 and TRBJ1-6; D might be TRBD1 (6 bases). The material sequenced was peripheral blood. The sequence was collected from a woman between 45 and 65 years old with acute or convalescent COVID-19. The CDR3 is CASSPRTDSPLHF. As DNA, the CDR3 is TGTGCCAGCAGTCCACGGACAGATTCACCCCTCCACTTT.